This passage covers 16 T cell receptor beta chains from one sample sequenced in a study of cytomegalovirus exposure and HLA in healthy donors. This PCR relied on a set of 60 Vbeta primers and 13 Jbeta primers. Sequencing used immunoSEQ multiplex PCR; TCRdb keeps in-frame clones, though not all of them. There are 90,000 to 140,000 clones in the sample; roughly three quarters occur only once, and 3.2% lies in the top ten. Material: PBMCs. The receptor set was obtained from a man aged 30 to 45 in good health and CMV-seronegative.

This chain joins TRBV29-1 and TRBJ1-1, with D maybe TRBD1 (6 bases). This CDR3 region has 12 residues. The germline CDR1 and CDR2 sequences are SQVTM and ANQGSEA. V lost 4 bases, J lost 11 bases, and 17 bases lay in between. The CDR3 DNA reads as TGCAGCGTTGTAGCAGGGGTGGCTCAGGCTTTCTTT. Amino acids: CSVVAGVAQAFF.

This clone has just a few counts. The chain uses TRBV7-2 and TRBJ2-2; TRBD2 aligns across 10 bases. Trimming removed 6 bases from V and 3 bases from J; junction bases left unmatched: 4. Looked up from germline, CDR1 is SGHTA and CDR2 is FQGNSA. This CDR3 has 15 residues. The CDR3 protein is CASSLTSGHTGELFF. CDR3 nucleotides: TGTGCCAGCAGTTTGACTAGCGGGCACACCGGGGAGCTGTTTTTT.

The chain carries TRBV5-5 and TRBJ2-7; D is perhaps TRBD1 (6 bases). This CDR3 spans 16 amino acids. Trimming removed 1 base at V and 0 bases at J, with 14 bases between. Germline V lookup: CDR1 SGHKS, CDR2 YYEKEE (reference sequence). The CDR3 region is CASSLRLTGHSYEQYF. The CDR3 DNA follows: TGTGCCAGCAGCTTGAGGCTGACAGGTCACTCCTACGAGCAGTACTTC.

The V gene is TRBV9, the J gene TRBJ1-2, with TRBD1 matching over 12 bases. CDR1 and CDR2 (germline): SGDLS, YYNGEE. V lost 0 bases to trimming and J lost 6 bases; unmatched junction nucleotides: 12. The CDR3 consists of 18 residues. CDR3 in DNA: TGTGCCAGCAGCGTAGAGATAGCCGGGACAGGGGGCCGGGATGGCTACACCTTC. Translation: CASSVEIAGTGGRDGYTF.

This clone was observed a handful of times. V usage is TRBV5-4 and J usage is TRBJ2-7, with 7 bases lining up with TRBD2. In germline, CDR1 is SGHNT, CDR2 YYREEE (reference sequence). This CDR3 is built from 16 residues. V gave up 4 bases and J gave up 3 bases; unmatched junction bases: 13. The DNA for the CDR3 is TGTGCCAGCAGCCCCCCGGGGGGAGGGTCCTACTACGAGCAGTACTTC. Its protein is CASSPPGGGSYYEQYF.

The chain recombines TRBV5-1 with TRBJ2-1; 12 nucleotides agree with TRBD2. The CDR3 is made up of 15 amino acids. V dropped 3 bases and J dropped 7; count of bases not matched to a gene: 5. Germline V gene lookup returns CDR1 SGHRS and CDR2 YFSETQ. The CDR3 is CASSSTSGRANEQFF. DNA for the CDR3: TGCGCCAGCAGCTCGACTAGCGGGAGAGCGAATGAGCAGTTCTTC.

V gene TRBV5-1 combines with J gene TRBJ1-6; the match to TRBD1 covers 7 bases. The CDR3 length is 15 residues. J lost 8 bases, V lost 0 bases, and 5 bases had no gene match. Germline values: CDR1 SGHRS, CDR2 YFSETQ. The CDR3 bases are TGCGCCAGCAGCTTGGAGGCAGGGGGTTATTCACCCCTCCACTTT. It codes for CASSLEAGGYSPLHF.

The chain has TRBV10-1 and TRBJ2-1; TRBD2 matches 16 bases. V was clipped by 4 bases and J by 0 bases; unmatched bases: 18. Germline CDR1 WNHNN, CDR2 SYGVQD (reference sequence). This CDR3 has 23 amino acids. The CDR3 loop reads CASSGQTVGPGLAGGSSYNEQFF. CDR3 nucleotides: TGCGCCAGCAGTGGACAAACTGTTGGCCCGGGACTAGCGGGAGGGAGCTCCTACAATGAGCAGTTCTTC.

The chain combines TRBV19 with TRBJ2-7, with a tentative D call TRBD2 (6 bases). Germline assignment: CDR1 LNHDA and CDR2 SQIVND (reference sequence). The CDR3 covers 10 residues. The ends were cut back, 10 bases at V and 7 bases at J, with 11 bases in the middle. This CDR3 is CATSAGEQYF. The CDR3 coding sequence is TGTGCCACGTCGGCGGGGGAGCAGTACTTC.

The chain couples TRBV11-3 to TRBJ2-7; D uncertain. The CDR3 is 13 amino acids. Germline V lookup: CDR1 SGHNT, CDR2 YENEEA. Trimming took 2 bases from V and 2 from J, leaving 7 bases between them. The CDR3 loop reads CASSLTVTYEQYF. CDR3 nucleotides: TGTGCCAGCAGCTTAACGGTGACCTACGAGCAGTACTTC. Looking up the rest from reference TRBV11-3 and TRBJ2-7 gives the full variable domain: EAGVVQSPRYKIIEKKQPVAFWCNPISGHNTLYWYLQNLGQGPELLIRYENEEAVDDSQLPKDRFSAERLKGVDSTLKIQPAELGDSAVYLCASSLTVTYEQYFGPGTRLTVT.

The chain is built from TRBV9 and TRBJ2-3; tentatively, D is TRBD2 (6 bases). Germline V gene sequence: CDR1 SGDLS, CDR2 YYNGEE. This CDR3 spans 15 amino acids. The V gene lost 0 bases and the J gene lost 6 bases, with 14 bases spanning the gap. CDR3 nucleotides: TGTGCCAGCAGCGTAGGCTCTAGCGTCGGTGATACGCAGTATTTT. Translated, it gives CASSVGSSVGDTQYF.

This clone came up once. The chain couples TRBV10-3 to TRBJ2-5; 7 bases are shared with TRBD1. CDR3 length equals 16 residues. Germline CDR1 reads ENHRY; CDR2 reads SYGVKD. V shed 5 bases and J 2 bases; nucleotides not matched to a gene: 11. The CDR3 spells CAISSNLDRAQETQYF. The DNA for the CDR3 is TGTGCCATCAGTTCAAATCTCGACAGGGCTCAAGAGACCCAGTACTTC.

The CDR3 sequence is CASSTWGQGKNIQYF. CDR3 sequence (DNA): TGTGCCAGCAGTACCTGGGGACAGGGCAAAAACATTCAGTACTTC. This chain links TRBV6-5 with TRBJ2-4, with 9 bases that match TRBD1. Germline CDR1 is MNHEY and CDR2 is SVGAGI. The CDR3 covers 15 residues. V shed 5 bases, J shed 3 bases, and the junction held 5 bases outside the gene matches.

This clone was observed a single time. The chain carries TRBV10-2 and TRBJ2-3, with TRBD2 matching 11 bases. The CDR3 is 15 residues long. Germline V gene lookup returns CDR1 WSHSY and CDR2 SAAADI. J was trimmed by 12 bases and V by 2 bases; bases with no gene match: 10. CDR3 DNA sequence: TGCGCCAGCAGTGAGGGGGGGACTAGCGGCCCCCACCAGTATTTT. Its protein product is CASSEGGTSGPHQYF.

A word on this clone: One junction end does not reproduce the germline sequence, and a read error may be involved. This same CDR3 is encoded by further DNA sequences in the sample. The rearrangement uses TRBV28 and TRBJ1-1; TRBD1 is a possible D gene (6 bases). CDR1 MDHEN and CDR2 SYDVKM come from the germline V gene. The CDR3 spans 15 residues. Written as DNA, the CDR3 is TGTGCCAGCAACACACCCACAGGGCGGAACACTGAGGCTTTCTTT. This sequence encodes CASNTPTGRNTEAFF.

The CDR3 bases are TGCGCCAGCAGCCCCACAGGACAGTTTAATTCACCCCTCCACTTT. This codes for CASSPTGQFNSPLHF. The chain couples TRBV5-1 to TRBJ1-6; D might be TRBD1 (6 bases). CDR1 SGHRS and CDR2 YFSETQ come from the germline V gene. Trimming shortened V by 4 bases and J by 6 bases, and 14 bases separated the two germline ends. This CDR3 comprises 15 residues.